The clone carrying this TCR beta chain was seen once. The target antigen is unknown. The data derive from a study of T cell responses to AZD1222 COVID-19 vaccine. About the study: Samples with a second dose at about 4 or about 12 weeks were pooled together. The study, taken as a whole, reports: With two AZD1222 doses given, Spike-specific TCR breadth and depth both rose. It was only after the peak T cell response that any repertoires were sampled. Females made up more of the donors, who were largely white British, and clonal diversity may have come out too low.

The repertoire was sequenced with immunoSEQ multiplex PCR; TCRdb's copy has only in-frame clones and lacks some. The sample has 150,000 to 200,000 clones; approximately 93% are singletons. Trimming shortened V by 9 bases and J by 1 base, and 12 bases separated the two germline ends. The V gene's germline CDR1 is LNHDA and CDR2 SQIVND (reference sequence). The CDR3 length is 13 residues. The receptor comes from an adult in good health. This rearrangement joins TRBV19 to TRBJ1-1; unclear D gene. The input for sequencing was peripheral blood, taken on day 0 of AZD1222 vaccination. The CDR3 DNA follows: TGTGCCAGCCACCGTGGCCGGAACACTGAAGCTTTCTTT. This encodes CASHRGRNTEAFF.